These T cell receptor beta chains were read from a single sample in a study of cytomegalovirus exposure and HLA in healthy donors. Sequencing used immunoSEQ multiplex PCR; TCRdb keeps in-frame clones, though not all of them. The sample comprises about 120,000 clones, around two thirds of which are singletons, and approximately 2% rests with the top ten. Sequenced input: PBMCs. These receptors were taken from a human donor in good health. Each CDR3 is given with its conserved first and last residue. Fields, in order: D gene, V gene, clone size, J gene, CDR3 protein, CDR3 DNA. The D gene is left open where the match is weak. A row's size may be missing; if present it is once, few, many or a size class.

>TRBD2|TRBV29-1|few|TRBJ2-3
CSVESPGTSGYTDTQYF
TGCAGCGTTGAATCCCCCGGGACTAGCGGGTACACAGATACGCAGTATTTT
>NA|TRBV7-2|NA|TRBJ2-2
CASNPEGSGWGQDTGELFF
TGTGCCAGCAACCCAGAGGGGTCAGGTTGGGGGCAAGACACCGGGGAGCTGTTTTTT
>NA|TRBV19|NA|TRBJ1-5
CASKDRQSQPQHF
TGTGCCAGTAAGGACAGACAGAGTCAGCCCCAGCATTTT
>NA|TRBV19|NA|TRBJ1-3
CASSPTSSGNTIYF
TGTGCCAGTAGTCCAACTAGCTCTGGAAACACCATATATTTT
>NA|TRBV6-1|NA|TRBJ2-3
CASQGMWGTDTQYF
TGTGCCAGCCAGGGAATGTGGGGCACAGATACGCAGTATTTT
>TRBD2|TRBV27|NA|TRBJ2-1
CASSRRLAGVSNEQFF
TGTGCCAGCAGCCGGCGACTAGCGGGGGTGAGCAATGAGCAGTTCTTC
>NA|TRBV30|NA|TRBJ1-1
CAWSVSRRGGTEAFF
TGTGCCTGGAGTGTATCCCGGCGGGGGGGGACTGAAGCTTTCTTT
>TRBD1|TRBV6-1|NA|TRBJ2-1
CAIEGQIYNEQFF
TGTGCCATCGAGGGACAGATATACAATGAGCAGTTCTTC
>NA|TRBV12-1|NA|TRBJ2-7
CASSSEHPGMDPSPYEQYF
TGTGCCAGCAGCTCAGAACACCCAGGGATGGACCCCTCCCCCTACGAGCAGTACTTC
>TRBD1|TRBV5-1|NA|TRBJ1-4
CASSEGQANEKLFF
TGCGCCAGCAGCGAGGGACAGGCGAATGAAAAACTGTTTTTT
>NA|TRBV28|NA|TRBJ1-2
CASSLGYSSNYGYTF
TGTGCCAGCAGTTTAGGGTACAGCTCCAACTATGGCTACACCTTC
>TRBD2|TRBV10-3|NA|TRBJ2-5
CAISEFGGSNIAETQYF
TGTGCCATCAGTGAGTTTGGCGGGAGTAATATTGCGGAGACCCAGTACTTC
>TRBD1|TRBV19|NA|TRBJ2-7
CASQKGGQDAYEQYF
TGTGCCAGTCAGAAAGGGGGACAGGACGCCTACGAGCAGTACTTC
>TRBD1|TRBV6-6|few|TRBJ1-1
CASSYGTGVSEAFF
TGTGCCAGCAGTTACGGGACAGGGGTCTCTGAAGCTTTCTTT
>TRBD2|TRBV28|NA|TRBJ2-7
CASSKKAAGTSVKQYF
TGTGCCAGCAGCAAAAAGGCGGCCGGGACTAGCGTGAAGCAGTACTTC
>TRBD1|TRBV6-1|NA|TRBJ1-2
CASSLRTGGGGYTF
TGTGCCAGCAGTTTAAGGACAGGGGGAGGTGGCTACACCTTC
>NA|TRBV6-5|NA|TRBJ2-3
CASSIYGSTDTQYF
TGTGCCAGCAGTATTTACGGGTCCACAGATACGCAGTATTTT
>TRBD1|TRBV28|NA|TRBJ2-7
CASSLSRGTGTYEQYF
TGTGCCAGCAGTTTATCCCGCGGGACAGGGACCTACGAGCAGTACTTC
>NA|TRBV7-3|NA|TRBJ2-1
CASSLRSTLLYNEQFF
TGTGCCAGCAGCTTAAGAAGCACCCTTCTCTACAATGAGCAGTTCTTC
>NA|TRBV30|NA|TRBJ1-2
CAWSKRGRSLEGYGYTF
TGTGCCTGGAGTAAACGCGGACGTTCCCTTGAGGGCTATGGCTACACCTTC
>TRBD1|TRBV19|NA|TRBJ1-2
CASSLTGTGNGYTF
TGTGCCAGTAGCCTGACCGGGACAGGGAATGGCTACACCTTC
>TRBD2|TRBV5-1|NA|TRBJ2-3
CASSFTTSGTDTQYF
TGCGCCAGCAGCTTTACTACTAGCGGCACAGATACGCAGTATTTT
>NA|TRBV6-5|NA|TRBJ1-1
CASRLGGATEAFF
TGTGCCAGCAGACTCGGGGGTGCAACTGAAGCTTTCTTT
>NA|TRBV6-5|NA|TRBJ1-5
CASSQFRESNQPQHF
TGTGCCAGCAGTCAGTTCAGGGAAAGCAATCAGCCCCAGCATTTT
>NA|TRBV18|few|TRBJ2-5
CASSPQSGETQYF
TGTGCCAGCTCACCCCAGTCGGGGGAGACCCAGTACTTC
>NA|TRBV9|once|TRBJ2-6
CASSGETVPISGANVLTF
TGTGCCAGCAGCGGTGAGACAGTCCCTATTTCTGGGGCCAACGTCCTGACTTTC